The 28 T cell receptor beta chains below were found in one sample sequenced in a study of blood T cell repertoires in COVID-19. TCRdb's table, derived via immunoSEQ multiplex PCR, lists solely in-frame clones and lacks some. This table holds 280,000 or so clones, about 90% found once. Material for sequencing was peripheral blood. The receptors shown here come from a woman in her thirties who had recovered from COVID-19.

The chain has TRBV19 and TRBJ2-2, with TRBD1 identical over 9 bases. The CDR3 runs to 18 residues. The J segment lost 7 bases and the V segment lost 7 bases, leaving 19 bases of the junction unmatched. Germline V CDR1 and CDR2: LNHDA, SQIVND (reference sequence). This CDR3 reads CASTPPPAPGTGNGELFF. The CDR3 nucleotides are TGTGCCAGTACCCCTCCACCCGCCCCCGGGACAGGGAACGGGGAGCTGTTTTTT.

The genes are TRBV29-1 and TRBJ2-7, with 8 bases fitting TRBD2. CDR3 length equals 12 residues. The germline V gene has CDR1 SQVTM and CDR2 ANQGSEA. Trimming removed 5 bases from V and 3 bases from J; junction bases left unmatched: 3. CDR3: CSVLGTSYEQYF. For the CDR3, the DNA is TGCAGCGTTCTAGGGACTAGCTACGAGCAGTACTTC.

This chain connects TRBV2 to TRBJ1-5, with TRBD1 as a possible D gene (6 bases). The CDR3 is made up of 13 amino acids. Per the germline V gene, CDR1 is SNHLY and CDR2 is FYNNEI. V lost 6 bases and J 4 bases, leaving 10 bases between the germline ends. As DNA, the CDR3 is TGTGCCAGCAGCCCCGGGACAAATCAGCCCCAGCATTTT. It specifies CASSPGTNQPQHF. Using reference TRBV2 and TRBJ1-5 for the parts outside the CDR3, the full variable domain is EPEVTQTPSHQVTQMGQEVILRCVPISNHLYFYWYRQILGQKVEFLVSFYNNEISEKSEIFDDQFSVERPDGSNFTLKIRSTKLEDSAMYFCASSPGTNQPQHFGDGTRLSIL.

The V call is TRBV30, the J call TRBJ1-3, with TRBD1 as a possible D gene (5 bases). The CDR3 is 12 residues long. Deletions cut 2 bases from V and 6 bases from J, with 8 bases between. Per the germline V gene, CDR1 is GTSNPN and CDR2 is SVGIG (reference sequence). The CDR3 DNA reads TGTGCCTGGAGTCTAGGGGAAAACACCATATATTTT. It codes for CAWSLGENTIYF.

The chain uses TRBV18 and TRBJ1-4; TRBD1 agrees at 7 bases. Germline CDR1 KGHSH, CDR2 LQKENI. The CDR3 consists of 16 residues. V was pared by 3 bases and J by 12 bases, with 16 bases of the junction left unmatched. CDR3 protein: CASSPTGQRGDVELFF. The CDR3 DNA follows: TGTGCCAGCTCACCTACGGGACAGAGGGGTGATGTGGAACTGTTTTTT.

J is TRBJ2-3 and V is TRBV4-3; perhaps TRBD2 as D (6 bases). Trimming shortened V by 4 bases and J by 6 bases, and 23 bases separated the two germline ends. This CDR3 has 17 residues. CDR1 LGHNA and CDR2 YSLEER come from the germline V gene. CDR3 residues: CASSPRAGRSMMDTQYF. The CDR3 coding sequence is TGCGCCAGCAGCCCCCGTGCGGGGAGAAGTATGATGGATACGCAGTATTTT.

The genes are TRBV18 and TRBJ1-5; no clear D. The V end was cut by 5 bases, the J end by 0 bases, with 14 bases between. The germline CDR1 and CDR2 sequences are KGHSH and LQKENI. The CDR3 loop spans 16 amino acids. The CDR3 DNA reads as TGTGCCAGCTCATCCGGGGTCGTGAATAGCAATCAGCCCCAGCATTTT. Its protein product is CASSSGVVNSNQPQHF. Together with reference TRBV18 and TRBJ1-5, the CDR3 gives the full variable domain: NAGVMQNPRHLVRRRGQEARLRCSPMKGHSHVYWYRQLPEEGLKFMVYLQKENIIDESGMPKERFSAEFPKEGPSILRIQQVVRGDSAAYFCASSSGVVNSNQPQHFGDGTRLSIL.

The V call is TRBV30, the J call TRBJ1-1; D is unclear. The CDR3 length is 17 residues. CDR1 and CDR2 (germline): GTSNPN, SVGIG (reference sequence). Trimming shortened V by 0 bases and J by 5 bases, and 22 bases separated the two germline ends. The CDR3 here is CAWSVLKEDWVKTEAFF. The CDR3, as DNA: TGTGCCTGGAGTGTACTTAAAGAAGACTGGGTAAAAACTGAAGCTTTCTTT.

The chain has TRBV27 and TRBJ2-2; perhaps TRBD1 as D (5 bases). CDR3 length: 16 residues. Germline V gives CDR1 MNHEY, CDR2 SMNVEV (reference sequence). The V end was cut by 7 bases, the J end by 5 bases, with 20 bases between. The CDR3 coding sequence is TGTGCCAGCAAGTCAGGGTATCCCCATCAGACCGGGGAGCTGTTTTTT. This encodes CASKSGYPHQTGELFF.

The gene calls are TRBV2 and TRBJ2-1; tentatively, D is TRBD1 (6 bases). CDR1 is SNHLY and CDR2 is FYNNEI in the germline V gene. The CDR3 runs to 15 residues. V gave up 3 bases and J gave up 1 base, with 10 bases separating them. The chain's CDR3 is CASSEDQGSYNEQFF. DNA of the CDR3: TGTGCCAGCAGTGAGGATCAGGGGTCCTACAATGAGCAGTTCTTC.

This clone was detected only a few times. This chain links TRBV6-1 with TRBJ2-1, with D possibly TRBD2 on 5 matching bases. In germline, CDR1 is MNHNS, CDR2 SASEGT. Trimming stripped 3 bases from V and 4 bases from J, with 7 bases between. CDR3 length equals 13 residues. The CDR3 region has the DNA TGTGCCAGCAGTGAGGACTCTTACAATGAGCAGTTCTTC. This codes for CASSEDSYNEQFF.

V and J are TRBV19 and TRBJ1-5, with 7 bases identical to TRBD1. CDR1 is LNHDA and CDR2 is SQIVND in the germline V gene (reference sequence). With 1 base clipped from V and 4 bases from J, the junction kept 4 bases outside the gene matches. The CDR3 runs 15 residues. CDR3 DNA: TGTGCCAGTAGTATAGTCCAGGGGGTTAATCAGCCCCAGCATTTT. This translates into CASSIVQGVNQPQHF.

This chain connects TRBV5-1 to TRBJ2-7, with 8 bases fitting TRBD1. This CDR3 comprises 14 residues. Trimming took 1 base from V and 1 from J; bases not matched to a gene: 1. Looked up from germline, CDR1 is SGHRS and CDR2 is YFSETQ. CDR3 in amino acids: CASSLQGASYEQYF. The CDR3 coding sequence is TGCGCCAGCAGCTTGCAGGGGGCTTCCTACGAGCAGTACTTC. Based on the CDR3 plus reference TRBV5-1 and TRBJ2-7, the full variable domain is KAGVTQTPRYLIKTRGQQVTLSCSPISGHRSVSWYQQTPGQGLQFLFEYFSETQRNKGNFPGRFSGRQFSNSRSEMNVSTLELGDSALYLCASSLQGASYEQYFGPGTRLTVT.

Worth noting for this clone: The same CDR3 arises from other DNA sequences in this sample as well. V usage is TRBV2 and J usage is TRBJ2-7; D is uncertain. There are 11 residues in the CDR3. Trimming pared 8 bases from V and 3 bases from J, leaving 8 bases between. Germline V CDR1 and CDR2: SNHLY, FYNNEI. The CDR3: CASRQGYEQYF. The CDR3 coding sequence is TGTGCCAGCCGACAAGGCTACGAGCAGTACTTC.

Written as DNA, the CDR3 is TGTGCCAGCAGCTCTTTCGGCGGGGGGGCGGATACGCAGTATTTT. Its translation is CASSSFGGGADTQYF. V gene TRBV7-8 combines with J gene TRBJ2-3; 9 bases are shared with TRBD2. Germline assignment: CDR1 SGHVS and CDR2 FQNEAQ. The length of the CDR3 is 15 residues. Trimming at V came to 4 bases and at J to 6 bases, leaving 8 bases not matched to a gene.

V usage is TRBV4-2 and J usage is TRBJ2-3; possible D gene TRBD2, 7 bases. With 1 base removed from V and 6 bases from J, the gap between germline ends came to 14 bases. CDR3 length equals 15 residues. Germline CDR1 and CDR2: LGHNA and YNFKEQ. CDR3 region: CASSQGGGALDTQYF. For the CDR3, the DNA is TGTGCCAGCAGCCAAGGAGGGGGGGCATTGGATACGCAGTATTTT.

V is TRBV7-8 and J is TRBJ1-4; a weak D match, TRBD1 (6 bases). The CDR3 has 16 residues. Germline V lookup: CDR1 SGHVS, CDR2 FQNEAQ. V was trimmed by 2 bases and J by 8 bases, leaving 18 bases between them. In nucleotides, the CDR3 is TGTGCCAGCAGCTTAAAGGCTGGCCAGGGGAAAGAAAAACTGTTTTTT. Its translation is CASSLKAGQGKEKLFF.

The chain uses TRBV19 and TRBJ1-3; the D gene is possibly TRBD1 (5 bases). Trimming stripped 1 base from V and 5 bases from J, with 9 bases between. The CDR3 runs to 14 residues. Germline CDR1 reads LNHDA; CDR2 reads SQIVND (reference sequence). The CDR3 here is CASSIVTERNTIYF. The DNA of the CDR3 is TGTGCCAGTAGTATAGTGACAGAAAGAAACACCATATATTTT.

This rearrangement joins TRBV6-2 or TRBV6-3 to TRBJ2-7; weak D call: TRBD1 (6 bases). Germline-derived CDR1 and CDR2 are MNHEY and SVGEGT. The CDR3 extends over 13 amino acids. The V end was cut by 4 bases, the J end by 2 bases, with 9 bases between. The CDR3: CASSSGTPYEQYF. The CDR3 nucleotides are TGTGCCAGCAGTTCCGGGACACCCTACGAGCAGTACTTC.

This clone was detected only a few times. Sequence at one end of the junction differs from germline and may be a read error. This CDR3 is CASSPGLANTGELFF. CDR3 bases: TGTGCTAGCAGCCCCGGACTAGCGAACACCGGGGAGCTGTTTTTT. The chain recombines TRBV7-7 with TRBJ2-2; 7 bases are a match to TRBD2. The CDR3 is 15 amino acids. Germline values: CDR1 SSHAT, CDR2 FNYEAQ (reference sequence). Full variable domain (outside the CDR3, taken from reference TRBV7-7 and TRBJ2-2): GAGVSQSPRYKVTKRGQDVTLRCDPISSHATLYWYQQALGQGPEFLTYFNYEAQPDKSGLPSDRFSAERPEGSISTLTIQRTEQRDSAMYRCASSPGLANTGELFFGEGSRLTVL.

On this clone itself: The same CDR3 also results from other DNA sequences found in this sample. The CDR3 region is CASSITGGNTEAFF. The CDR3, as DNA: TGTGCCAGTAGTATAACCGGCGGGAACACTGAAGCTTTCTTT. The chain couples TRBV19 to TRBJ1-1; D gene uncertain. Germline V gives CDR1 LNHDA, CDR2 SQIVND (reference sequence). Deletions cut 2 bases from V and 1 base from J, with 8 bases between. The CDR3 sequence is 14 residues long.

V is TRBV5-1 and J is TRBJ2-7; D ambiguous. V lost 2 bases and J lost 6, with 15 bases in between. CDR1 and CDR2 (germline): SGHRS, YFSETQ. The CDR3 spans 14 residues. The CDR3 sequence: CASSLPGLNPEQYF. CDR3 DNA sequence: TGCGCCAGCAGCTTACCGGGTCTTAATCCCGAGCAGTACTTC.

The rearrangement joins TRBV7-2 to TRBJ2-1; D is perhaps TRBD1 (6 bases). This CDR3 is built from 15 residues. The V and J ends lost 1 base and 0 bases respectively, with 7 bases between them. Per germline, CDR1 SGHTA and CDR2 FQGNSA. This chain's CDR3 is CASSLEQGSYNEQFF. The CDR3 bases are TGTGCCAGCAGCTTAGAACAGGGCTCCTACAATGAGCAGTTCTTC.

J is TRBJ1-1 and V is TRBV11-2, with a weak D call TRBD1 (6 bases). Trimming left V 1 base short and J 6 bases short, with 18 bases between. Germline assignment: CDR1 SGHAT and CDR2 FQNNGV. This CDR3 is built from 16 residues. The CDR3 region is CASSLGPWGGDSEAFF. The CDR3 coding sequence is TGTGCCAGCAGCTTAGGGCCCTGGGGGGGCGATTCTGAAGCTTTCTTT.

This clone was observed a handful of times. The chain is built from TRBV14 and TRBJ1-1; D unclear. The CDR3 is 13 residues long. Germline V CDR1 and CDR2: SGHDN, FVKESK. V was trimmed by 5 bases and J by 3 bases, leaving 10 bases between them. DNA for the CDR3: TGTGCCAGCAGCTCAGAAAAGTACACTGAAGCTTTCTTT. Translation gives CASSSEKYTEAFF.

The chain links TRBV6-2 or TRBV6-3 to TRBJ2-7; 10 nucleotides line up with TRBD2. The CDR3 contains 16 residues. V trimming: 2 bases; J trimming: 1 base; junction bases outside the gene matches: 5. Germline-derived CDR1 and CDR2 are MNHEY and SVGEGT. CDR3 residues: CASSYGASGRSYEQYF. The CDR3 region has the DNA TGTGCCAGCAGTTACGGTGCTAGCGGGAGATCCTACGAGCAGTACTTC.

The CDR3 spells CASSRLAGGLYEQFF. As DNA, the CDR3 is TGTGCCAGCAGCCGATTAGCGGGAGGGCTGTATGAGCAGTTCTTC. The chain employs TRBV4-2 and TRBJ2-1, with TRBD2 identical over 11 bases. Germline values: CDR1 LGHNA, CDR2 YNFKEQ. V gave up 4 bases and J gave up 8 bases; unmatched junction bases: 7. The CDR3 length is 15 residues.

This chain connects TRBV11-2 to TRBJ2-7; D remains ambiguous. The CDR3 is made up of 11 amino acids. The V gene lost 6 bases and the J gene lost 2 bases, with 5 bases spanning the gap. Germline V CDR1 and CDR2: SGHAT, FQNNGV. The CDR3 DNA reads as TGTGCCAGCAGTTACACCTACGAGCAGTACTTC. It yields the protein CASSYTYEQYF.